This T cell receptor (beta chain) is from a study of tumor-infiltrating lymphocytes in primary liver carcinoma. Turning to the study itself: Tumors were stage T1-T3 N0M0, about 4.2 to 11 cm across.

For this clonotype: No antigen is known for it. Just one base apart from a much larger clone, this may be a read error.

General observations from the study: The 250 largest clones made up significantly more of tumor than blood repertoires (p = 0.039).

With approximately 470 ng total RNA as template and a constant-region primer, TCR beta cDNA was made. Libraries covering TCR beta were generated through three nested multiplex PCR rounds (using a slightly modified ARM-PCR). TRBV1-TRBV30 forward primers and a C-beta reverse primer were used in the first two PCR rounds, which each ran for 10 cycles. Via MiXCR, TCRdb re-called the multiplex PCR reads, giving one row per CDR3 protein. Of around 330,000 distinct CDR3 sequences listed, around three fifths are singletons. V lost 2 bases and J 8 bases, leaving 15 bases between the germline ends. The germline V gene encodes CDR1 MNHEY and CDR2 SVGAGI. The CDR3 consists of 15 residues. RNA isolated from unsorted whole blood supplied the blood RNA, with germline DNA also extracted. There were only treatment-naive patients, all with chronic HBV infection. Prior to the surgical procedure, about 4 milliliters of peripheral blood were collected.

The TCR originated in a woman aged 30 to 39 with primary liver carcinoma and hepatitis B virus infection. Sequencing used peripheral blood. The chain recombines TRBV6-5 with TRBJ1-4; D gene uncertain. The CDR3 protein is CASSYDRIRSEKLFF. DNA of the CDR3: TGTGCCAGCAGTTACGACCGGATAAGGAGCGAAAAACTGTTTTTT.